Listed below are T cell receptor beta chains from one sample, sequenced in a study of T cells in Graves' hyperthyroidism and ophthalmopathy. TCRdb re-called the multiplex PCR reads with MiXCR, one entry per CDR3 protein. The sample contains hundreds of thousands of distinct CDR3 sequences, 20% of which appear only once. The material sequenced was blood. The receptors originated from a man younger than 45 with Graves' ophthalmopathy. Each CDR3 is given with its conserved first and last residue. Each record gives: V gene, clone size, D gene, J gene, CDR3 DNA, CDR3 protein. D genes are given only for firm matches. Clone size is not always given. Where it is, it says once, few, many or a class for expanded clones.

V: TRBV4-1; size: few; D: TRBD1; J: TRBJ2-7; DNA: TGCGCCAGCAGCTTTATTCATCCGGGACAGGATAGCTCCTACGAGCAGTACTTC; CDR3: CASSFIHPGQDSSYEQYF
V: TRBV6-2/TRBV6-3; size: -; D: TRBD1; J: TRBJ2-1; DNA: TGTGCCAGCAACTTACCGGGACAGGGTAATGAGCAGTTCTTC; CDR3: CASNLPGQGNEQFF
V: TRBV6-1; size: few; D: TRBD2; J: TRBJ2-5; DNA: TGTGCCATTGCGACCCGGGGGGTGGAGACCCAGTACTTC; CDR3: CAIATRGVETQYF
V: TRBV10-3; size: few; D: TRBD1; J: TRBJ1-1; DNA: TGTGCCACGCGGGACAGATCTGATACTGAAGCTTTCTTT; CDR3: CATRDRSDTEAFF
V: TRBV20-1; size: -; D: -; J: TRBJ2-3; DNA: TGCAGTGCCCAACAGGGGGGGCGGACAGATACGCAGTATTTT; CDR3: CSAQQGGRTDTQYF
V: TRBV28; size: few; D: -; J: TRBJ1-4; DNA: TGTGCCAGCAGTTTCGGTCATTGGGGGGCAACTAATGAAAAACTGTTTTTT; CDR3: CASSFGHWGATNEKLFF
V: TRBV5-1; size: many; D: -; J: TRBJ2-5; DNA: TGCGCCAGCAGCTTGGGCGACACCCAAGAGACCCAGTACTTC; CDR3: CASSLGDTQETQYF
V: TRBV7-3; size: -; D: TRBD2; J: TRBJ2-1; DNA: TGTGCCAGCAGCCAAGGAACTAGCGGAACCTACAATGAGCAGTTCTTC; CDR3: CASSQGTSGTYNEQFF
V: TRBV28; size: many; D: TRBD1; J: TRBJ1-2; DNA: TGTGCCAGCACCGGGACAGGGGCGATAGACCCTTATGGCTACACCTTC; CDR3: CASTGTGAIDPYGYTF
V: TRBV30; size: many; D: -; J: TRBJ1-2; DNA: TGTGCCTGGAGACCCCCAGGGACGGACTATGGCTACACCTTC; CDR3: CAWRPPGTDYGYTF
V: TRBV7-8; size: -; D: TRBD2; J: TRBJ2-1; DNA: TGTGCCAGCAGCTTACCCCGACTAGCGGGGCAGTCCTACAATGAGCAGTTCTTC; CDR3: CASSLPRLAGQSYNEQFF
V: TRBV28; size: -; D: -; J: TRBJ2-7; DNA: TGTGCCAGCAAGGGACGGTCAACCTACGAGCAGTACTTC; CDR3: CASKGRSTYEQYF
V: TRBV20-1; size: -; D: TRBD2; J: TRBJ2-7; DNA: TGCAGTGCTAGAGATAGCCCTAGCGGGAGCTCCTACGAGCAGTACTTC; CDR3: CSARDSPSGSSYEQYF
V: TRBV11-1; size: many; D: -; J: TRBJ2-1; DNA: TGTGCCAGCAGCCCAATAGTTCGGGTCAATGAGCAGTTCTTC; CDR3: CASSPIVRVNEQFF
V: TRBV7-9; size: few; D: -; J: TRBJ2-6; DNA: TGTGCCGGAGAGGGGTCTGAGGGCTCTGGGGCCAACGTCCTGACTTTC; CDR3: CAGEGSEGSGANVLTF
V: TRBV20-1; size: -; D: TRBD2; J: TRBJ2-7; DNA: TGCAGTGCTATCCCGAGCGGGAACTCCTACGAGCAGTACTTC; CDR3: CSAIPSGNSYEQYF
V: TRBV6-2/TRBV6-3; size: -; D: -; J: TRBJ2-5; DNA: TGTGCCAGCAGTTATACTCCAGACGGTGGAGGCGAGACCCAGTACTTC; CDR3: CASSYTPDGGGETQYF
V: TRBV11-2; size: many; D: -; J: TRBJ1-1; DNA: TGTGCCAGCAGCTTCCGGGCTAACACTGAAGCTTTCTTT; CDR3: CASSFRANTEAFF
V: TRBV20-1; size: few; D: -; J: TRBJ2-7; DNA: TGCAGTGCTAGCCTACTAGCTACAAGCCTCTACGAGCAGTACTTC; CDR3: CSASLLATSLYEQYF
V: TRBV11-1; size: -; D: -; J: TRBJ2-2; DNA: TGTGCCAGCAGCTCGGCCCAAACCGGGGAGCTGTTTTTT; CDR3: CASSSAQTGELFF
V: TRBV28; size: many; D: TRBD1; J: TRBJ1-2; DNA: TGTGCCAGCCGGGACAGGGGCTTTGGCTACACCTTC; CDR3: CASRDRGFGYTF
V: TRBV7-9; size: few; D: TRBD2; J: TRBJ2-3; DNA: TGTGCCAGCAGCCGGGGGAGGGGCACAGATACGCAGTATTTT; CDR3: CASSRGRGTDTQYF
V: TRBV11-2; size: -; D: TRBD2; J: TRBJ2-7; DNA: TGTGCCAGCAGCTTAGTTCAACTAGCGGGATTCTACGAGCAGTACTTC; CDR3: CASSLVQLAGFYEQYF
V: TRBV29-1; size: -; D: -; J: TRBJ1-3; DNA: TGCAGCGTTGACGCTCCTGGAAACACCATATATTTT; CDR3: CSVDAPGNTIYF
V: TRBV7-9; size: -; D: -; J: TRBJ2-2; DNA: TGTGCCAGCGGGTTTTCCCCAACCGGGGAGCTGTTTTTT; CDR3: CASGFSPTGELFF
V: TRBV20-1; size: many; D: -; J: TRBJ2-2; DNA: TGCAGTGCTAGTAAAGAGCATGGCGGGGAGCTGTTTTTT; CDR3: CSASKEHGGELFF
V: TRBV28; size: many; D: TRBD2; J: TRBJ2-1; DNA: TGTGCCAGCAGACCCAGATCTAGCGGGAGCTACAATGAGCAGTTCTTC; CDR3: CASRPRSSGSYNEQFF
V: TRBV28; size: many; D: -; J: TRBJ1-6; DNA: TGTGCCAGCAGTGGGACGGATCCAAATTCACCCCTCCACTTT; CDR3: CASSGTDPNSPLHF
V: TRBV11-2; size: many; D: -; J: TRBJ2-7; DNA: TGTGCCAGCAGCTTAGGCGCGGCAGACTACGAGCAGTACTTC; CDR3: CASSLGAADYEQYF
V: TRBV3-1; size: -; D: -; J: TRBJ2-5; DNA: TGTGCCAGCAGCCAGTTGCACAGTCAAGAGACCCAGTACTTC; CDR3: CASSQLHSQETQYF
V: TRBV28; size: -; D: TRBD1; J: TRBJ1-2; DNA: TGTGCCAGCAGTTTATTTAGGGGGCATGGCTACACCTTC; CDR3: CASSLFRGHGYTF
V: TRBV4-2; size: -; D: -; J: TRBJ2-5; DNA: TGTGCCAGCAGCCAAGGACTCTTTCAGTACTTC; CDR3: CASSQGLFQYF
V: TRBV7-6; size: few; D: TRBD1; J: TRBJ2-1; DNA: TGTGCCAGCAGCATACTAGTGACAGGGAGCCCTAGTACCTCCTACAATGAGCAGTTCTTC; CDR3: CASSILVTGSPSTSYNEQFF
V: TRBV19; size: -; D: -; J: TRBJ1-4; DNA: TGTGCCAGTAGTATGGGTAGGGGAAATGAAAAACTGTTTTTT; CDR3: CASSMGRGNEKLFF
V: TRBV27; size: few; D: -; J: TRBJ2-6; DNA: TGTGCCAGCCAAAGGGGGGCCGCTGGGGCCAACGTCCTGACTTTC; CDR3: CASQRGAAGANVLTF
V: TRBV4-1; size: few; D: TRBD1; J: TRBJ2-7; DNA: TGCGCCAGCAGCCCGGGGACAGGGCGATATTCCTACGAGCAGTACTTC; CDR3: CASSPGTGRYSYEQYF
V: TRBV27; size: -; D: -; J: TRBJ1-4; DNA: TGTGCCAGCAGTTTATGGTCCCCCGCAACTAATGAAAAACTGTTTTTT; CDR3: CASSLWSPATNEKLFF
V: TRBV6-1; size: few; D: TRBD2; J: TRBJ2-1; DNA: TGTGCCAGCAGTTACCTTGGACTAGCGGGAGTTCGGTCCTACAATGAGCAGTTCTTC; CDR3: CASSYLGLAGVRSYNEQFF
V: TRBV2; size: many; D: TRBD2; J: TRBJ2-3; DNA: TGTGCCAGCAGTCCCAGCGCGGGGGAGCCGCAGTATTTT; CDR3: CASSPSAGEPQYF
V: TRBV3-1; size: many; D: TRBD2; J: TRBJ2-1; DNA: TGTGCCAGCAGCCAAGCGCACCTGGGACTGGGGACTAGCGGGAGTTACAATGAGCAGTTCTTC; CDR3: CASSQAHLGLGTSGSYNEQFF
V: TRBV24-1; size: -; D: TRBD2; J: TRBJ2-2; DNA: TGTGCCACCAGTGATCCCAGCGGGAGGGCCGAGGTCACCGGGGAGCTGTTTTTT; CDR3: CATSDPSGRAEVTGELFF
V: TRBV20-1; size: -; D: -; J: TRBJ2-3; DNA: TGCAGTGCTAATAAGATGACAGATACGCAGTATTTT; CDR3: CSANKMTDTQYF
V: TRBV7-9; size: -; D: TRBD1; J: TRBJ2-2; DNA: TGTGCCAGCAGCGAGGGACAGGGGGGGACCGGGGAGCTGTTTTTT; CDR3: CASSEGQGGTGELFF
V: TRBV27; size: -; D: TRBD2; J: TRBJ2-6; DNA: TGTGCCAGCAGTAGCCGGGGGGGTAGCTCTGGGGCCAACGTCCTGACTTTC; CDR3: CASSSRGGSSGANVLTF